The 8 T cell receptor beta chains in this list originate from one sample, sequenced in a study of beta chain features in type 1 diabetes. The authors reverse transcribed all of the isolated RNA, so sequencing captured expressed TCRB transcripts. The protocol was immunoSEQ multiplex PCR, while the TCRdb copy is restricted to in-frame clones and leaves out a portion. This sample has some 400,000 clones; about 15% occur once, and the top ten carry approximately 0.019%. The sequenced material came from naive CD4+ T cells from blood. Source of these receptors: a woman in her late teens or twenties in good health.

The chain recombines TRBV7-3 with TRBJ2-6; a possible D gene is TRBD1 (6 bases). CDR1 and CDR2 from the germline V gene are SGHTA and FQGTGA. The CDR3 covers 19 residues. Trimming shortened V by 3 bases and J by 1 base, and 19 bases separated the two germline ends. In DNA, the CDR3 is TGTGCCAGCAGCTTCCAAGGGACAAATATTAGGTCTGGGGCCAACGTCCTGACTTTC. This translates into CASSFQGTNIRSGANVLTF.

This clone was detected only a few times. The chain combines TRBV7-9 with TRBJ1-3; D is undetermined. Germline V CDR1 and CDR2: SEHNR, FQNEAQ (reference sequence). Trimming stripped 2 bases from V and 2 bases from J, with 10 bases between. The CDR3 is 15 amino acids. CDR3 amino acids: CASSLREEAGNTIYF. CDR3 coding DNA: TGTGCCAGCAGCTTAAGAGAAGAAGCTGGAAACACCATATATTTT.

In this sample, this clone turned up a few times. This chain links TRBV7-9 with TRBJ2-5, with D maybe TRBD2 (6 bases). Germline CDR1 reads SEHNR; CDR2 reads FQNEAQ (reference sequence). The CDR3 spans 13 residues. V was clipped by 4 bases and J by 4 bases, with 10 bases between them. This chain's CDR3 is CASSSSGVETQYF. The CDR3 bases are TGTGCCAGCAGCTCATCGGGGGTAGAGACCCAGTACTTC.

The J gene is TRBJ2-7, the V gene TRBV7-9; 9 bases agree with TRBD2. The CDR3 contains 16 residues. V lost 2 bases to trimming and J lost 3 bases; unmatched junction nucleotides: 8. Germline loops: CDR1 SEHNR, CDR2 FQNEAQ (reference sequence). The CDR3 region is CASSLQGLARVYEQYF. CDR3 nucleotide sequence: TGTGCCAGCAGCTTACAAGGACTAGCGAGGGTCTACGAGCAGTACTTC.

The chain couples TRBV5-4 to TRBJ2-7; 10 nucleotides align to TRBD2. This CDR3 comprises 15 residues. V trimming: 0 bases; J trimming: 6 bases; junction bases outside the gene matches: 6. CDR1 is SGHNT and CDR2 is YYREEE in the germline V gene (reference sequence). Here the CDR3 reads CASSLGLAGVSEQYF. CDR3 sequence (DNA): TGTGCCAGCAGCTTGGGTCTAGCGGGAGTTAGCGAGCAGTACTTC. Complete variable domain (other parts from reference TRBV5-4 and TRBJ2-7): ETGVTQSPTHLIKTRGQQVTLRCSSQSGHNTVSWYQQALGQGPQFIFQYYREEENGRGNFPPRFSGLQFPNYSSELNVNALELDDSALYLCASSLGLAGVSEQYFGPGTRLTVT.

The chain uses TRBV4-3 and TRBJ2-3, with 12 bases that match TRBD2. J lost 2 bases, V lost 8 bases, and 5 bases had no gene match. Germline V gene lookup returns CDR1 LGHNA and CDR2 YSLEER. The CDR3 is 15 amino acids. In nucleotides, the CDR3 is TGCGCCAGCTCAACTAGCGGGAGGTCCACAGATACGCAGTATTTT. It codes for CASSTSGRSTDTQYF.

This chain joins TRBV6-1 and TRBJ2-1; 7 bases are a match to TRBD2. Trimming cost V 4 bases and J 8 bases; bases outside gene matches: 14. The CDR3 is 16 residues long. Germline assignment: CDR1 MNHNS and CDR2 SASEGT. The DNA for the CDR3 is TGTGCCAGCAGTGCCTCGGGGGGAGGTAGACTCGATGAGCAGTTCTTC. Translating it yields CASSASGGGRLDEQFF.

The chain combines TRBV7-2 with TRBJ2-6, with TRBD2 matching over 9 bases. The CDR3 covers 17 residues. From germline, CDR1 is SGHTA and CDR2 FQGNSA. Germline trimming cut 6 bases from V and 1 base from J; bases unmatched to any gene: 7. DNA of the CDR3: TGTGCCAGCAGTTTTAGCGGGAGAGTTTCTGGGGCCAACGTCCTGACTTTC. It yields the protein CASSFSGRVSGANVLTF.